What follows is one TCR beta chain and its context. What it binds is not known. Amplified TCR beta CDR3 regions were obtained using RNA transcripts as template. The workflow started with a first-round RT-PCR run with HTBI primers and then moved on to a second-round multiplex PCR. TCRdb re-called the multiplex PCR reads with MiXCR, one entry per CDR3 protein. The sample has approximately 210,000 distinct CDR3 sequences; over 25% are singletons. This specimen belongs to a study of Graves' ophthalmopathy and Graves' hyperthyroidism. At the level of the study: Peripheral blood (taken before any treatment) was collected at initial diagnosis.

Study results and limitations: Discriminating ophthalmopathy from stable hyperthyroidism, a 13-signature model attained a sensitivity of about 90% and a specificity of just under 84%.

V lost 4 bases to trimming and J lost 7 bases, with 16 bases between them. The CDR3 runs 14 residues. Germline V lookup: CDR1 SGHTA, CDR2 FQGNSA. This chain links TRBV7-2 with TRBJ2-5; the D gene could be TRBD1 or TRBD2 (7 bases each). The specimen was peripheral blood. The TCR sequence derives from a man in his fifties with Graves' ophthalmopathy. The CDR3 here is CASSWEGALGTQYF. The DNA for the CDR3 is TGTGCCAGCAGCTGGGAGGGGGCCCTTGGGACCCAGTACTTC.